Detailed here is one T cell receptor (beta chain). As yet, its antigen is unknown. TCRdb fed the RT-PCR reads into MiXCR, producing one record per CDR3 protein. This sample yields approximately 700,000 distinct CDR3 sequences, of which approximately 15% are seen a single time; roughly 6.4% belongs to the top ten. The data stem from a study of response to subunit inactivated influenza vaccine. The ends were cut back, 5 bases at V and 8 bases at J, with 9 bases in the middle. The CDR3 is made up of 10 amino acids. CDR1 is DFQATT, CDR2 SNEGSKA, per germline (reference sequence). Points from the study as a whole: With each seasonal influenza vaccination, the authors suggested, few new T cells are recruited.

The J gene is TRBJ1-2, the V gene TRBV20-1; D unresolved. The origin of this receptor is a man between 50 and 59 years old who received an inactivated influenza vaccine. This specimen consisted of PBMCs from blood, obtained 14 to 15 days before vaccination. The CDR3 sequence: CSAVDGGYTF. The CDR3 nucleotides read TGCAGTGCTGTGGACGGCGGCTACACCTTC.